A selection of T cell receptor beta chains follows, all from one sample in a study of OX40 agonist ivuxolimab in advanced cancers. Method: immunoSEQ multiplex PCR; TCRdb's copy keeps in-frame clones and lacks some. Seen here are roughly 60,000 clones, 80% to 90% observed once, and the top ten hold around 0.9%. Sequencing was performed on CD4+ or CD8+ T cells sorted from blood, taken in a trial of the OX40 agonist ivuxolimab. All receptors come from an adult with an advanced solid tumor such as melanoma, head and neck, liver or kidney cancer. CDR3s include the opening cysteine and the closing phenylalanine or tryptophan. The D gene is left open where the match is weak. Not every row has a clone size; where given, it reads once, few, many or a size class.

clone_size: NA
d_call: NA
j_call: TRBJ1-6
v_call: TRBV7-2
cdr3_nt: TGTGCCAGCAGCTTGGAGACAGTCAATTCACCCCTCCACTTT
cdr3_aa: CASSLETVNSPLHF

clone_size: NA
d_call: TRBD2
j_call: TRBJ2-1
v_call: TRBV7-2
cdr3_nt: TGTGCCAGCAGCGCGCCTAGCGGGAGGGCCATCCACAATGAGCAGTTCTTC
cdr3_aa: CASSAPSGRAIHNEQFF

clone_size: once
d_call: NA
j_call: TRBJ1-5
v_call: TRBV5-1
cdr3_nt: TGCGCCAGCAGCTTGGCCTTAGATCAGCCCCAGCATTTT
cdr3_aa: CASSLALDQPQHF

clone_size: NA
d_call: NA
j_call: TRBJ2-5
v_call: TRBV25-1
cdr3_nt: TGTGCCAGCAGTCCCTCTGAGGGACTGCAAGAGACCCAGTACTTC
cdr3_aa: CASSPSEGLQETQYF

clone_size: NA
d_call: TRBD2
j_call: TRBJ2-1
v_call: TRBV4-2
cdr3_nt: TGTGCCAGCAGCCCTATAGCGGGAGGTGGGGATGAGCAGTTCTTC
cdr3_aa: CASSPIAGGGDEQFF

clone_size: NA
d_call: NA
j_call: TRBJ2-3
v_call: TRBV9
cdr3_nt: TGTGCCAGCAGCGAAGGGAGGGATACGCAGTATTTT
cdr3_aa: CASSEGRDTQYF

clone_size: NA
d_call: TRBD2
j_call: TRBJ2-5
v_call: TRBV5-1
cdr3_nt: TGCGCCAGCAGCGCAGGGACTAGCGGGGGGGCCTCAGAGACCCAGTACTTC
cdr3_aa: CASSAGTSGGASETQYF

clone_size: NA
d_call: NA
j_call: TRBJ2-1
v_call: TRBV9
cdr3_nt: TGTGCCAGCAGCCCTATGGGCTCTCGTAATCCGGGCCGAGGGGGGGAGCAGTTCTTC
cdr3_aa: CASSPMGSRNPGRGGEQFF

clone_size: NA
d_call: NA
j_call: TRBJ2-7
v_call: TRBV20-1
cdr3_nt: TGCAGTGCCGCCCAGGCGAACGAGCAGTACTTC
cdr3_aa: CSAAQANEQYF

clone_size: NA
d_call: TRBD1
j_call: TRBJ1-1
v_call: TRBV6-5
cdr3_nt: TGTGCCAGCAGTCCTCCGGGACAGACTAGAGCTTTCTTT
cdr3_aa: CASSPPGQTRAFF

clone_size: NA
d_call: NA
j_call: TRBJ2-2
v_call: TRBV7-9
cdr3_nt: TGTGCCAGCAGCTTCGCCGGGGCCACCGGGGAGCTGTTTTTT
cdr3_aa: CASSFAGATGELFF